Below are 15 T cell receptor beta chains sequenced from a single sample in a study of T cells expressing NK-cell markers. Each CDR3 protein gets one entry in TCRdb, which reprocessed the 5' RACE reads and gives no DNA. The sample's table shows 350,000 to 450,000 distinct CDR3 sequences. Material: blood T cells: a sorted CD56 or NKG2C T cell subset, CD4+ or CD8+ T cells, or bulk PBMC T cells (not recorded which). The origin of the receptors is a man aged 18-75 years in good health.

The J gene is TRBJ2-5, the V gene TRBV2; TCRdb calls TRBD2, which cannot be checked without DNA. The CDR3 is made up of 15 amino acids. CDR1 is SNHLY, CDR2 FYNNEI, per germline. The CDR3 sequence: CASSGSSGGEETQYF.

The V gene is TRBV20-1, the J gene TRBJ1-1; no DNA is available, so the TRBD1 call from TCRdb remains unchecked. There are 17 residues in the CDR3. The germline V gene encodes CDR1 DFQATT and CDR2 SNEGSKA (reference sequence). The CDR3 reads CSAREGGWDSMNTEAFF.

CDR3 protein: CASSLASGTGRYEQYF. The chain is built from TRBV5-1 and TRBJ2-7; there is no DNA to check the TCRdb D call of TRBD1. The CDR3 spans 16 residues. Germline V lookup: CDR1 SGHRS, CDR2 YFSETQ.

This rearrangement joins TRBV5-6 to TRBJ1-2; the D call from TCRdb, TRBD1, cannot be confirmed without DNA. The CDR3 totals 14 residues. Germline loops: CDR1 SGHDT, CDR2 YYEEEE. This CDR3 reads CASSFRQGAYGYTF.

The CDR3 here is CASSSRQGMFTEAFF. The J gene is TRBJ1-1, the V gene TRBV11-2; as DNA is missing, the TRBD1 call by TCRdb cannot be tested. The CDR3 has 15 amino acids. Germline V gene lookup returns CDR1 SGHAT and CDR2 FQNNGV.

The chain has TRBV12-3 or TRBV12-4 and TRBJ2-5; lacking DNA, the TRBD2 call made by TCRdb goes unchecked. The CDR3 covers 15 residues. The CDR3 protein is CASSLGLAQQETQYF.

The chain employs TRBV28 and TRBJ1-1; TCRdb's D call, TRBD1, is unchecked because there is no DNA. Looked up from germline, CDR1 is MDHEN and CDR2 is SYDVKM. This CDR3 is built from 11 residues. The CDR3: CASRTHRGVFF.

V gene TRBV20-1 combines with J gene TRBJ1-2. This CDR3 is 15 amino acids long. Germline V gives CDR1 DFQATT, CDR2 SNEGSKA (reference sequence). The chain's CDR3 is CSASRPLGLAYGYTF.

The rearrangement joins TRBV11-2 to TRBJ2-3; TCRdb returns TRBD1, unconfirmable since there is no DNA. The CDR3 is 13 amino acids. Germline-derived CDR1 and CDR2 are SGHAT and FQNNGV. The CDR3 protein is CASSPGAPDTQYF.

This rearrangement joins TRBV20-1 to TRBJ1-3; TCRdb gives TRBD1 as the D gene, but with no DNA this cannot be confirmed. The CDR3 has 16 amino acids. Per the germline V gene, CDR1 is DFQATT and CDR2 is SNEGSKA (reference sequence). The CDR3 region is CSARVTGNPAGNTIYF.

The gene calls are TRBV5-4 and TRBJ1-2. CDR1 is SGHNT, CDR2 YYREEE, per germline (reference sequence). CDR3 length: 15 residues. CDR3 amino acids: CASSPQGLANYGYTF.

The chain combines TRBV7-9 with TRBJ2-5; TCRdb lists TRBD2, though no DNA is available to test this call. The CDR3 covers 16 residues. Per the germline V gene, CDR1 is SEHNR and CDR2 is FQNEAQ (reference sequence). The CDR3 loop reads CASSLTRALDQETQYF.

The chain recombines TRBV29-1 with TRBJ1-1; absent DNA, TCRdb's TRBD1 call cannot be checked. The CDR3 loop spans 13 amino acids. Germline V gene lookup returns CDR1 SQVTM and CDR2 ANQGSEA. CDR3: CSVEGTGDRGAFF.

The chain couples TRBV15 to TRBJ2-1; TCRdb selects TRBD2, and the lack of DNA leaves this call unchecked. The CDR3 is 17 residues long. CDR1 is LNHNV, CDR2 YYDKDF, per germline (reference sequence). CDR3 region: CATSSPSRGGTYNEQFF.

The V gene is TRBV20-1, the J gene TRBJ1-4; TCRdb's D gene call, TRBD1, goes unchecked for lack of DNA. Germline V gives CDR1 DFQATT, CDR2 SNEGSKA (reference sequence). CDR3 length equals 14 residues. CDR3 protein: CSASVGQPPEKLFF.